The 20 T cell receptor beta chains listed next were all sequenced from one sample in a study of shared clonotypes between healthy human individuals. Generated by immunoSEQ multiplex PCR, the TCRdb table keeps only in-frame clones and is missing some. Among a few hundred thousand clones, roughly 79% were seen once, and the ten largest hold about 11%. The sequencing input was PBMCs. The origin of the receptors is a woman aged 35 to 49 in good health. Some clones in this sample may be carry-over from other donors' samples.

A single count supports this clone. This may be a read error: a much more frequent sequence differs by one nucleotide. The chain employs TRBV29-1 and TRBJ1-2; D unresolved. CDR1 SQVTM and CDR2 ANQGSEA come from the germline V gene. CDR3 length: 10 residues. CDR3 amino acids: CGLSRDGYTF. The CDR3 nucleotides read TGCGGCTTGTCGAGGGATGGCTATACCTTC.

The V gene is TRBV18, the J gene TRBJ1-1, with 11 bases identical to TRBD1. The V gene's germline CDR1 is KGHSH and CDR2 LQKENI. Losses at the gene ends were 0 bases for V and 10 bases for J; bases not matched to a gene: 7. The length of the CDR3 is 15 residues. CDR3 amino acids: CASSPPVGDRGIAFF. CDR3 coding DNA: TGTGCCAGCTCACCACCGGTGGGGGACAGGGGGATAGCTTTCTTT.

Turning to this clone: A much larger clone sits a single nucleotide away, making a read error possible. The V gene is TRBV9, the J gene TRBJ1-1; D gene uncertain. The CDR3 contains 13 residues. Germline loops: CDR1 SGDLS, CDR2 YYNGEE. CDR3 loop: CASSVGTDTEALF. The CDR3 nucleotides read TGTGCCAGCAGCGTAGGAACAGACACTGAAGCTCTCTTT.

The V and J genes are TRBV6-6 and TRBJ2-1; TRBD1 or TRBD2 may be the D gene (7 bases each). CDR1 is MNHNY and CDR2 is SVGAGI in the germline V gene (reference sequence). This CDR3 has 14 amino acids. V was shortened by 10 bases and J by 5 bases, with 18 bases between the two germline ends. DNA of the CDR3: TGTGCCACCAAGGGGGCGGGAGCGGACAATGAGCAGTTCTTC. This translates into CATKGAGADNEQFF.

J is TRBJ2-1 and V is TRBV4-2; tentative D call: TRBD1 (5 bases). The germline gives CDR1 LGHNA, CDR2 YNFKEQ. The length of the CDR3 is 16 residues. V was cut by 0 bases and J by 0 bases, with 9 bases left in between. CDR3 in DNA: TGTGCCAGCAGCCAAGATCCAGACAGCTCCTACAATGAGCAGTTCTTC. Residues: CASSQDPDSSYNEQFF.

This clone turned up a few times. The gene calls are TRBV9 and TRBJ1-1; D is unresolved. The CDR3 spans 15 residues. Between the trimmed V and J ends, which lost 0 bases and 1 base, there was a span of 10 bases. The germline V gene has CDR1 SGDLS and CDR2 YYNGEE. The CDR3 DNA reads TGTGCCAGCAGCGTAGTCTCAATGTCGAACACTGAAGCTTTCTTT. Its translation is CASSVVSMSNTEAFF.

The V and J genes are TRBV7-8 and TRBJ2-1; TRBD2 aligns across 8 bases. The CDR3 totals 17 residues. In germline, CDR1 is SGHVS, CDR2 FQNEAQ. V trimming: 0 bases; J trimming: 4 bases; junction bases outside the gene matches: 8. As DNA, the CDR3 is TGTGCCAGCAGCTTAGCGGGGATTAGCGGGATATACAATGAGCAGTTCTTC. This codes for CASSLAGISGIYNEQFF.

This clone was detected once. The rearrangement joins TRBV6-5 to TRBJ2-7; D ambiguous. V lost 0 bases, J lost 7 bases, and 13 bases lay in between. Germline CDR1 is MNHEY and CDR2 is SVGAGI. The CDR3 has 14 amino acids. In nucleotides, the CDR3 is TGTGCCAGCAGTTACTCCGACGGCAAAGGGGAGCAGTACTTC. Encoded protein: CASSYSDGKGEQYF.

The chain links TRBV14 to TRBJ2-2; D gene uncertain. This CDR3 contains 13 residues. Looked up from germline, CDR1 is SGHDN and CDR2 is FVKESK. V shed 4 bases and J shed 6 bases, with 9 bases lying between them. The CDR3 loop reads CASSPRISGELFF. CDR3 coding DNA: TGTGCCAGCAGCCCCCGGATCTCCGGGGAGCTGTTTTTT.

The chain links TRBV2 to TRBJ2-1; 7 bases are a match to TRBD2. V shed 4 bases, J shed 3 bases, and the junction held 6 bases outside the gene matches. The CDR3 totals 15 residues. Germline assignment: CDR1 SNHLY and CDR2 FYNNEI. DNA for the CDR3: TGTGCCAGCAGTGGGGGAGCGGGAAGCTACAATGAGCAGTTCTTC. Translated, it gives CASSGGAGSYNEQFF.

CDR3 DNA: TGTGCCATCAGTGACGGCACGAACACCGGGGAGCTGTTTTTT. Residues: CAISDGTNTGELFF. The V and J genes are TRBV10-3 and TRBJ2-2; no clear D gene. The CDR3 has 14 residues. V gave up 3 bases and J gave up 0 bases, with 5 bases separating them. Germline lookup yields CDR1 ENHRY and CDR2 SYGVKD.

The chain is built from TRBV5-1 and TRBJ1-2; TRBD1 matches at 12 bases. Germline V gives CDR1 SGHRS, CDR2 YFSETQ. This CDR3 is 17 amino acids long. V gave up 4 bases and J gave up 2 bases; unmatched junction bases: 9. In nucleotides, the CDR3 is TGCGCCAGCAGCCCGGGACAGGGGGCGGCCTTAAACTATGGCTACACCTTC. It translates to CASSPGQGAALNYGYTF. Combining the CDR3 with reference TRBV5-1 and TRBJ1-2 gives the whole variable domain KAGVTQTPRYLIKTRGQQVTLSCSPISGHRSVSWYQQTPGQGLQFLFEYFSETQRNKGNFPGRFSGRQFSNSRSEMNVSTLELGDSALYLCASSPGQGAALNYGYTFGSGTRLTVV.

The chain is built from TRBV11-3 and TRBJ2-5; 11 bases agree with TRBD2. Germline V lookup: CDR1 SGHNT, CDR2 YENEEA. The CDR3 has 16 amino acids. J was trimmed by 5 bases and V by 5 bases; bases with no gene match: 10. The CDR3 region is CASSQTVAGGWETQYF. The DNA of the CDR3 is TGTGCCAGCAGCCAGACGGTAGCGGGAGGGTGGGAGACCCAGTACTTC.

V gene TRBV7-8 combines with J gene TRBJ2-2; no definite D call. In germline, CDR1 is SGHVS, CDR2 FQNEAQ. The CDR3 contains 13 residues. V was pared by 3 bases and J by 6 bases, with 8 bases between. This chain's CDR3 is CASSLPWPGELFF. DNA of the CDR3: TGTGCCAGCAGCTTGCCCTGGCCCGGGGAGCTGTTTTTT.

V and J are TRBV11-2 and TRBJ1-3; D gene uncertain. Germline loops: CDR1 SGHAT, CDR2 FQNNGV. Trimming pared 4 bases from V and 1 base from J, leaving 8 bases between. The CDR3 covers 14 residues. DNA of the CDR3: TGTGCCAGCAGCTCGGAGACATCTGGAAACACCATATATTTT. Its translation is CASSSETSGNTIYF.

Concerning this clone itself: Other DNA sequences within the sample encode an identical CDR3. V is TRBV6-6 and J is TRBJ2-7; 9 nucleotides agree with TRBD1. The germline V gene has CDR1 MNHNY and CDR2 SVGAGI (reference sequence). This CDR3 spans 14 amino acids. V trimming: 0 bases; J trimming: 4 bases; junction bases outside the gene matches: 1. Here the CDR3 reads CASSYSTGGYEQYF. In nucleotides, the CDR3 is TGTGCCAGCAGTTACTCGACAGGGGGTTACGAGCAGTACTTC.

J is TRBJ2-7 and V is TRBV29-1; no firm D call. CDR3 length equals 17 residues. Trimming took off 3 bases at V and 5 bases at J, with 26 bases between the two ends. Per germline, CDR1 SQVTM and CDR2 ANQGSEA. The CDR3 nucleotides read TGCAGCGTTGAGGTTTGGGTAGCAGCAGAGGCGAGAGACGAGCAGTACTTC. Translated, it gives CSVEVWVAAEARDEQYF.

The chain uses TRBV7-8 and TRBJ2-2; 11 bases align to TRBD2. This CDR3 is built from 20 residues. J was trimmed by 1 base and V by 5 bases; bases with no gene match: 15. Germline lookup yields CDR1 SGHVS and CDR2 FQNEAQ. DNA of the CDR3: TGTGCCAGCAGCACCAAGGCCCCCTCCACTAGCGGGAGGAACACCGGGGAGCTGTTTTTT. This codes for CASSTKAPSTSGRNTGELFF. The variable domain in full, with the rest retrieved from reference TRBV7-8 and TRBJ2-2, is GAGVSQSPRYKVAKRGQDVALRCDPISGHVSLFWYQQALGQGPEFLTYFQNEAQLDKSGLPSDRFFAERPEGSVSTLKIQRTQQEDSAVYLCASSTKAPSTSGRNTGELFFGEGSRLTVL.

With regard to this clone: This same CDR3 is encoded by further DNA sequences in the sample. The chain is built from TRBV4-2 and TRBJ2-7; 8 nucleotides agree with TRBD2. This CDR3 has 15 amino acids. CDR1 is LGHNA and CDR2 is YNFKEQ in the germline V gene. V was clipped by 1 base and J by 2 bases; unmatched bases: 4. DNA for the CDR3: TGTGCCAGCAGCCAAGTAACTAGCGGACCCTACGAGCAGTACTTC. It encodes CASSQVTSGPYEQYF.

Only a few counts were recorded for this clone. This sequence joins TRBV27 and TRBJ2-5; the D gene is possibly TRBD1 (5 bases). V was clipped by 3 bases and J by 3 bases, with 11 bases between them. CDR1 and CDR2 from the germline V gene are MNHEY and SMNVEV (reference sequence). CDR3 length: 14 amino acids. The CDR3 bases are TGTGCCAGCAGTTTGGTACAGGACGAAGAGACCCAGTACTTC. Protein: CASSLVQDEETQYF.